The sample holds a few counts of the clone carrying this T cell receptor beta chain. The sample comes from a study of regulatory T cells in long-lasting Graves disease. The germline V gene has CDR1 MGHRA and CDR2 YSYEKL. The CDR3 consists of 15 residues. Deletions cut 1 base from V and 4 bases from J, with 14 bases between. For TCR beta, libraries came from iRepertoire HTBI primers and Arm-PCR of CDR3 regions. In the authors' methods: Analysis of the samples identified more than 60 TRBV and 14 TRBJ segments. Each CDR3 protein gets one entry after TCRdb re-called the multiplex PCR reads with MiXCR. Clone size and V and J calls follow TCRdb, not the original study. The sample has fewer than 650,000 distinct CDR3 sequences; under 20% are singletons. Time point described: newly diagnosed GD, antithyroid drugs for less than 3 months. Isolated PBMC RNA provided the starting material for the TCR library. These same data were also listed under a study on T cells in Graves' hyperthyroidism and ophthalmopathy.

The specimen was peripheral blood mononuclear cells (PBMCs), collected at new diagnosis, from a patient treated with antithyroid drugs. The rearrangement links TRBV4-1 to TRBJ2-7; maybe TRBD2 (6 bases). This sequence originates from a young woman with Graves disease. As DNA, the CDR3 is TGCGCCAGCAGCCAAGGCCTAGCGCCGGGTTACGAGCAGTACTTC. Translated: CASSQGLAPGYEQYF.